This passage covers 11 T cell receptor beta chains from one sample sequenced in a study of response to subunit inactivated influenza vaccine. TCRdb used MiXCR to reprocess the RT-PCR reads, holding one entry per CDR3 protein. Found here are hundreds of thousands of distinct CDR3 sequences, less than 20% of them singletons; the top ten hold roughly a tenth. The sample in question was PBMCs from blood, obtained 4 to 6 days after vaccination. The source is a man aged 50 to 59 who received an inactivated influenza vaccine.

For the CDR3, the DNA is TGTGCCAGCAGTTACTCTACAGGACACTACGAGCAGTACTTC. It yields the protein CASSYSTGHYEQYF. This rearrangement joins TRBV6-2 or TRBV6-3 to TRBJ2-7; D perhaps matches TRBD1 (5 bases). The CDR3 is 14 residues long. Trimming cost V 0 bases and J 3 bases, with 9 bases left between them. Germline CDR1 is MNHEY and CDR2 is SVGEGT.

A few counts support this clonotype. The chain uses TRBV6-5 and TRBJ2-5; D may be TRBD2 (6 bases). The CDR3 length is 14 residues. CDR1 and CDR2 (germline): MNHEY, SVGAGI. Trimming cost V 3 bases and J 4 bases, with 12 bases left between them. The CDR3 DNA reads as TGTGCCAGCAGTTATGTCGCGGGGAGAGAGACCCAGTACTTC. Translation gives CASSYVAGRETQYF.

The gene calls are TRBV7-2 and TRBJ1-6, with D perhaps TRBD1 (6 bases). Germline assignment: CDR1 SGHTA and CDR2 FQGNSA. The V end lost 4 bases, the J end lost 5 bases, and 12 bases lay between the germline ends. The length of the CDR3 is 15 residues. The CDR3 is CASSSQGTHNSPLHF. CDR3 bases: TGTGCCAGCAGCTCCCAGGGGACCCATAATTCACCCCTCCACTTT.

As for this clonotype: Germline is not matched at one junction end, which may reflect a read error. The rearrangement uses TRBV5-1 and TRBJ1-1; D not resolved. There are 13 residues in the CDR3. CDR1 is SGHRS and CDR2 is YFSETQ in the germline V gene. In DNA, the CDR3 is TGCGCCAGCAGCTTGAATGTTCAGGAAAGCCCTTATTTT. Its translation is CASSLNVQESPYF.

The chain has TRBV7-6 and TRBJ2-7; a possible D gene is TRBD1 (6 bases). Germline CDR1 SGHVS, CDR2 FNYEAQ. The CDR3 has 14 amino acids. Trimming removed 6 bases at V and 5 bases at J, with 17 bases between. The CDR3, as DNA: TGTGCCAGCAGGTCGACAGGCCTTGACCACGAGCAGTACTTC. Residues: CASRSTGLDHEQYF.

This clonotype is a singleton in its sample. The genes are TRBV6-1 and TRBJ2-7, with 9 bases that match TRBD1. Trimming cost V 8 bases and J 4 bases; bases outside gene matches: 9. Per germline, CDR1 MNHNS and CDR2 SASEGT. CDR3 length equals 14 residues. CDR3 in DNA: TGTGCCAGCGTCGGCACAGGGGGCGGTTACGAGCAGTACTTC. Translating it yields CASVGTGGGYEQYF.

The V call is TRBV6-2 or TRBV6-3, the J call TRBJ1-4, with D possibly matching TRBD1 (6 bases). The CDR3 length is 16 residues. V was pared by 5 bases and J by 5 bases, with 18 bases between. Germline values: CDR1 MNHEY, CDR2 SVGEGT. The DNA of the CDR3 is TGTGCCAGCAGTCTCTTACCCGGGACAAAGAATGAAAAACTGTTTTTT. Protein: CASSLLPGTKNEKLFF.

This clonotype was detected a few times. The rearrangement links TRBV5-6 to TRBJ2-5; 8 bases fit TRBD2. Germline CDR1 SGHDT, CDR2 YYEEEE. V was clipped by 1 base and J by 5 bases; unmatched bases: 10. This CDR3 has 16 amino acids. DNA for the CDR3: TGTGCCAGCAGCTTGAGTGACTCGGGAGGGCCCGAGACCCAGTACTTC. Amino acid sequence: CASSLSDSGGPETQYF.

The chain combines TRBV5-6 with TRBJ2-3; possibly TRBD1 for D (6 bases). The CDR3 loop spans 16 amino acids. The germline V gene encodes CDR1 SGHDT and CDR2 YYEEEE. The germline V and J ends were trimmed by 4 bases and 2 bases, with 17 bases remaining between them. CDR3 in DNA: TGTGCCAGCAGCCCCTGGGGGCGGTCATTCACAGATACGCAGTATTTT. Residues: CASSPWGRSFTDTQYF.

This clonotype was observed a few times. The V gene is TRBV20-1, the J gene TRBJ2-1; D not resolved. Trimming shortened V by 5 bases and J by 8 bases, and 10 bases separated the two germline ends. Germline V gene data show CDR1 as DFQATT and CDR2 as SNEGSKA (reference sequence). The CDR3 consists of 11 residues. CDR3 DNA sequence: TGCAGTGCTGGCCGGGTCCATGAGCAGTTCTTC. The encoded protein is CSAGRVHEQFF.

This clonotype has a count of ten or more. As DNA, the CDR3 is TGCGCCAGCAGCTTCGGGGTGATCTATGGCTACACCTTC. Translation gives CASSFGVIYGYTF. The genes are TRBV5-1 and TRBJ1-2, with no clear D. Looked up from germline, CDR1 is SGHRS and CDR2 is YFSETQ. V lost 2 bases to trimming and J lost 4 bases, with 9 bases between them. This CDR3 region has 13 residues.